Presented here are 25 T cell receptor beta chains from one specimen sequenced in a study of prognosis after radiotherapy for stage I lung cancer (dated by TCRdb to the early 2020s). Sequenced using an Illumina HiSeq 3000. Two rounds of multiplex PCR were used to amplify the TCR beta CDR3 region from genomic DNA. In the first round of PCR, primers specific to each TRBV and TRBJ gene were used, and the primer sequences are filed in Chinese patent CN105087789A. TCRdb cleaned the public reads at Q25 with fastp, built clones with MiXCR and kept in-frame beta chains. Under each unique CDR3 protein, matching rows form one entry showing the most common genes and DNA. In this sample the table shows around 59,000 distinct CDR3 sequences, around 27% of which occur a single time. The ten largest clones capture less than 8% of the sample. This specimen was PBMCs, taken before or after stereotactic body radiation therapy (not recorded which). Receptor source: a donor over 45 with non-small cell lung cancer.

This clonotype appeared many times. V is TRBV20-1 and J is TRBJ1-2; 9 bases fit TRBD1. This CDR3 region has 17 residues. Germline CDR1 reads DFQATT; CDR2 reads SNEGSKA (reference sequence). V shed 3 bases and J 2 bases; nucleotides not matched to a gene: 13. This chain's CDR3 is CSASPPGRDRANYGYTF. CDR3 coding DNA: TGCAGTGCTAGTCCCCCGGGACGGGACAGGGCGAACTATGGCTACACCTTC.

In regard to this clonotype: At one of its ends the junction is not consistent with the germline gene, which may arise from a read error. The CDR3 DNA reads as TGCAGTGCTAGCGGGCGGAATAAGCCACAGCATTTT. Residues: CSASGRNKPQHF. The chain uses TRBV20-1 and TRBJ1-5; D ambiguous. Germline CDR1 and CDR2: DFQATT and SNEGSKA (reference sequence). The CDR3 loop spans 12 amino acids.

This clonotype appeared many times. This chain connects TRBV7-2 to TRBJ2-5; weak D call: TRBD1 (6 bases). Germline assignment: CDR1 SGHTA and CDR2 FQGNSA. CDR3 length: 17 amino acids. V lost 4 bases to trimming and J lost 1 base, with 19 bases between them. The CDR3 region is CASSSSRGIPLQETQYF. In nucleotides, the CDR3 is TGTGCCAGCAGCTCCTCGAGGGGGATCCCCCTCCAAGAGACCCAGTACTTC.

This clonotype was counted at least ten times. The rearrangement joins TRBV9 to TRBJ2-5; D may be TRBD1 or TRBD2 (5 bases each). Trimming stripped 0 bases from V and 6 bases from J, with 12 bases between. Germline CDR1 SGDLS, CDR2 YYNGEE. The CDR3 is 14 residues long. The CDR3 DNA is TGTGCCAGCAGCGTAGGGGACGCCGGCCAGACCCAGTACTTC. It specifies CASSVGDAGQTQYF. Complete variable domain (other parts from reference TRBV9 and TRBJ2-5): DSGVTQTPKHLITATGQRVTLRCSPRSGDLSVYWYQQSLDQGLQFLIQYYNGEERAKGNILERFSAQQFPDLHSELNLSSLELGDSALYFCASSVGDAGQTQYFGPGTRLLVL.

Ten or more counts support this clonotype. The J gene is TRBJ2-7, the V gene TRBV20-1, with D perhaps matching TRBD1 or TRBD2 (6 bases each). Germline loops: CDR1 DFQATT, CDR2 SNEGSKA (reference sequence). There are 15 residues in the CDR3. V lost 1 base and J 6 bases, leaving 19 bases between the germline ends. The CDR3 nucleotides are TGCAGTGCTAGAGTCTCGGGGGCATCTCCCCCCGAGCAGTACTTC. Translated: CSARVSGASPPEQYF.

Many counts were recorded for this clonotype. This rearrangement joins TRBV25-1 to TRBJ2-3; 7 nucleotides align to TRBD1. CDR1 is MGHDK, CDR2 SYGVNS, per germline. V lost 6 bases, J lost 6 bases, and 9 bases stayed unmatched. This CDR3 comprises 14 residues. The CDR3 spells CASRPRGLPDTQYF. CDR3 DNA sequence: TGTGCCAGCAGGCCTAGGGGGCTCCCGGATACGCAGTATTTT.

This clonotype came up many times. V usage is TRBV24-1 and J usage is TRBJ1-2, with D maybe TRBD1 (5 bases). This CDR3 region has 14 residues. Trimming removed 7 bases at V and 5 bases at J, with 16 bases between. Per germline, CDR1 KGHDR and CDR2 SFDVKD. CDR3: CATSSGDSTYGYTF. The CDR3 coding sequence is TGTGCCACCAGCTCCGGCGACAGTACTTATGGCTACACCTTC.

This clonotype occurred many times. The rearrangement uses TRBV11-2 and TRBJ1-4, with 11 bases aligning to TRBD1. Trimming at V came to 1 base and at J to 8 bases, leaving 12 bases not matched to a gene. The CDR3 has 18 amino acids. From germline, CDR1 is SGHAT and CDR2 FQNNGV. CDR3 DNA: TGTGCCAGCAGCTTAGCCGGGACAGGGGGAGGAGAATGGGAAAAACTGTTTTTT. Its protein is CASSLAGTGGGEWEKLFF.

The genes are TRBV7-8 and TRBJ2-7; the match to TRBD1 covers 8 bases. Trimming cost V 2 bases and J 3 bases; bases outside gene matches: 9. The CDR3 has 16 residues. Germline CDR1 SGHVS, CDR2 FQNEAQ. CDR3 nucleotides: TGTGCCAGCAGCTTATCCCCAGGTACAGGGGGCTACGAGCAGTACTTC. Translated: CASSLSPGTGGYEQYF.

Comment on this clonotype: A far bigger clonotype differs at one base, so this is likely a read error. The chain couples TRBV2 to TRBJ2-7, with 16 nucleotides matching TRBD2. The CDR3 totals 16 residues. The V gene's germline CDR1 is SNHLY and CDR2 FYNNEI. The V segment lost 7 bases and the J segment 3 bases; nucleotides outside the gene matches: 6. CDR3 DNA: TGTGCCAGCATCCAGGGACTAGCGGGGGGGTTCTACGAGCAGTACTTC. Translated: CASIQGLAGGFYEQYF.

A note on this clonotype: The final CDR3 position lacks the conserved phenylalanine or tryptophan, pointing to a likely read error. The limits of the CDR3 on the DNA are not certain, so only TCRdb's listed CDR3 is given. The rearrangement links TRBV27 to TRBJ2-7; the DNA was not used to check the table's D call, TRBD1. Termini included, the CDR3 measures 15 amino acids. Germline V CDR1 and CDR2: MNHEY, SMNVEV (reference sequence). The chain's CDR3 is CASSKQGRRTYEKYL.

This clonotype was counted ten times or more. The V call is TRBV5-1, the J call TRBJ1-1; D not resolved. Germline V gives CDR1 SGHRS, CDR2 YFSETQ. Trimming removed 3 bases at V and 6 bases at J, with 6 bases between. This CDR3 comprises 11 residues. The CDR3 region is CASSSSAEAFF. The DNA for the CDR3 is TGCGCCAGCAGCTCCAGCGCTGAAGCTTTCTTT.

This clonotype came up many times. V is TRBV5-6 and J is TRBJ2-6, with D perhaps matching TRBD1 (6 bases). V lost 3 bases, J lost 0 bases, and 10 bases lay in between. This CDR3 has 16 residues. Germline V lookup: CDR1 SGHDT, CDR2 YYEEEE. CDR3 sequence reads: CASSSGDNSGANVLTF. CDR3 bases: TGTGCCAGCAGCTCCGGGGACAACTCTGGGGCCAACGTCCTGACTTTC.

Regarding this clonotype: This clone may be a read error of a much larger clone one base away. The chain has TRBV7-8 and TRBJ1-1; possibly TRBD1 for D (5 bases). CDR3 size: 13 residues. Germline V gene sequence: CDR1 SGHVS, CDR2 FQNEAQ. The V end lost 10 bases, the J end lost 0 bases, and 12 bases lay between the germline ends. The CDR3 reads CAISGEVNTEAFF. For the CDR3, the DNA is TGTGCCATATCGGGGGAGGTGAACACTGAAGCTTTCTTT.

There are many counts of this clonotype. This chain links TRBV18 with TRBJ2-7; tentatively, D is TRBD2 (7 bases). Trimming stripped 3 bases from V and 7 bases from J, with 13 bases between. Per the germline V gene, CDR1 is KGHSH and CDR2 is LQKENI. The CDR3 loop spans 13 amino acids. CDR3 loop: CASSPSGTLEQYF. CDR3 coding DNA: TGTGCCAGCTCACCGAGCGGGACACTGGAGCAGTACTTC.

In regard to this clonotype: One base separates it from a far larger clone, so it is likely a read error. The chain carries TRBV7-2 and TRBJ1-5, with D possibly matching TRBD1 (5 bases). Germline V gives CDR1 SGHTA, CDR2 FQGNSA. This CDR3 contains 17 residues. The DNA for the CDR3 is TGTGCCAGCAGCTTAGTAGGGGTCGCGGGGCGCAATCAGCCCCAGAATTTT. Residues: CASSLVGVAGRNQPQNF.

This clonotype was picked up many times. V is TRBV7-9 and J is TRBJ2-3; 10 bases match TRBD2. The CDR3 loop spans 17 amino acids. V was clipped by 2 bases and J by 4 bases; unmatched bases: 9. From germline, CDR1 is SEHNR and CDR2 FQNEAQ (reference sequence). CDR3 DNA: TGTGCCAGCAGCTTATACGCCCTAGCGGGGGTGGCAGATACGCAGTATTTT. It yields the protein CASSLYALAGVADTQYF.

The chain couples TRBV20-1 to TRBJ1-6; D is perhaps TRBD1 (5 bases). Germline V gene sequence: CDR1 DFQATT, CDR2 SNEGSKA (reference sequence). This CDR3 contains 11 residues. The V gene lost 6 bases and the J gene lost 12 bases, with 12 bases spanning the gap. Here the CDR3 DNA reads TGCAGTGCCCCGGGACCTGAACCCCTCCACTTT. This sequence encodes CSAPGPEPLHF.

In its sample, this clonotype was seen once. The chain carries TRBV5-5 and TRBJ1-4, with TRBD1 matching 8 bases. This CDR3 region has 14 residues. Trimming cost V 4 bases and J 5 bases; bases outside gene matches: 4. Per the germline V gene, CDR1 is SGHKS and CDR2 is YYEKEE (reference sequence). CDR3 amino acids: CASSPGTGNEKLFF. The DNA for the CDR3 is TGTGCCAGCAGCCCGGGGACAGGCAATGAAAAACTGTTTTTT.

This clonotype was found many times. The V and J genes are TRBV19 and TRBJ1-2; TRBD1 agrees at 8 bases. CDR3 size: 14 residues. The V and J ends lost 3 bases and 3 bases, in that order; junction bases with no gene match: 3. CDR1 is LNHDA and CDR2 is SQIVND in the germline V gene (reference sequence). As DNA, the CDR3 is TGTGCCAGTAGTATGGACAGGGAGTACTATGGCTACACCTTC. It specifies CASSMDREYYGYTF.

With respect to this clonotype: Since a far larger clone is one base different, this is likely a read error. The chain recombines TRBV6-9 with TRBJ2-3; possibly TRBD1 for D (6 bases). The CDR3 loop spans 16 amino acids. Trimming pared 3 bases from V and 4 bases from J, leaving 17 bases between. Germline-derived CDR1 and CDR2 are MNHGY and SVAAGI. CDR3 loop: CASSYRGVGAADTQYF. CDR3 nucleotide sequence: TGTGCCAGCAGTTACCGGGGCGTGGGGGCGGCAGATACGCAGTATTTT.

This clonotype was seen ten or more times. The chain recombines TRBV15 with TRBJ1-1; 9 bases map to TRBD1. The V gene end was trimmed by 3 bases and the J gene end by 1 base; junction bases not matched to a gene: 3. There are 15 residues in the CDR3. Germline V gene data show CDR1 as LNHNV and CDR2 as YYDKDF (reference sequence). CDR3 coding DNA: TGTGCCACCAGCAGCCGGACAGGGGCGAACACTGAAGCTTTCTTT. Translation: CATSSRTGANTEAFF.

This clonotype was recorded many times. The rearrangement joins TRBV7-9 to TRBJ1-1, with 8 positions matching TRBD1. CDR1 and CDR2 from the germline V gene are SEHNR and FQNEAQ (reference sequence). Trimming cost V 5 bases and J 4 bases; bases outside gene matches: 6. The CDR3 contains 14 residues. This CDR3 reads CASSGQGSVTEAFF. CDR3 nucleotides: TGTGCCAGCAGCGGACAGGGCTCGGTCACTGAAGCTTTCTTT.

This clonotype has ten or more counts. The chain links TRBV20-1 to TRBJ1-1; unclear D gene. The CDR3 is 11 amino acids. Germline values: CDR1 DFQATT, CDR2 SNEGSKA (reference sequence). V gave up 5 bases and J gave up 3 bases, with 7 bases separating them. Here the CDR3 DNA reads TGCAGTGCTCCTTGGTACACTGAAGCTTTCTTT. It codes for CSAPWYTEAFF.

In the case of this clonotype: A read error is possible here, since a much larger clone lies one base away. The genes are TRBV18 and TRBJ1-5, with 9 positions matching TRBD1. CDR1 and CDR2 from the germline V gene are KGHSH and LQKENI. The CDR3 contains 15 residues. This chain's CDR3 is CVSSPKGTGLQPQHF. The CDR3 DNA sequence: TGTGTCAGCTCACCAAAGGGGACAGGGCTTCAGCCCCAGCATTTT. Variable domain in full (rest from reference TRBV18 and TRBJ1-5): NAGVMQNPRHLVRRRGQEARLRCSPMKGHSHVYWYRQLPEEGLKFMVYLQKENIIDESGMPKERFSAEFPKEGPSILRIQQVVRGDSAAYFCVSSPKGTGLQPQHFGDGTRLSIL.